This section outlines one T cell receptor beta chain sequence together with its context. Per the original methods: Amplification from reference gene primers served as the basis for estimated nucleated cell counts. The method was immunoSEQ multiplex PCR; TCRdb's version includes in-frame clones alone and lacks a portion of them. For V, J and clone size, that table is used; D and trimming come from the DNA. Counted here are roughly 110,000 clones, 85% occurring once; the ten biggest clones make up roughly an eighth. This record belongs to a study of blood T cell repertoires in COVID-19. The germline CDR1 and CDR2 sequences are SGHRS and YFSETQ. Trimming shortened V by 5 bases and J by 2 bases, and 6 bases separated the two germline ends. CDR3 size: 12 residues.

The sequenced material came from peripheral blood. This TCR was sampled from a human donor in a cohort sampled during active COVID-19. This rearrangement joins TRBV5-1 to TRBJ2-3; tentatively, D is TRBD1 (5 bases). CDR3: CASRDNTDTQYF. DNA for the CDR3: TGCGCCAGCAGGGACAACACAGATACGCAGTATTTT.